Listed here are 5 T cell receptor beta chains from one sample, sequenced in a study of T cell changes during pregnancy in multiple sclerosis. Repertoires were generated with immunoSEQ multiplex PCR, while TCRdb's copy carries only in-frame clones and drops some. The sample lists about 70,000 clones; roughly 91% were seen once. The material was CD4+ T cells from peripheral blood mononuclear cells, obtained after pregnancy. Receptors originate from a female donor with multiple sclerosis, enrolled in a pregnancy study.

This clone was observed a few times. V is TRBV6-5 and J is TRBJ2-7; TRBD2 agrees at 8 bases. Trimming cost V 2 bases and J 2 bases; bases outside gene matches: 2. The CDR3 loop spans 14 amino acids. Germline lookup yields CDR1 MNHEY and CDR2 SVGAGI. Written as DNA, the CDR3 is TGTGCCAGCAGTTACCGGGGGGGCGCCTACGAGCAGTACTTC. Translation gives CASSYRGGAYEQYF.

Turning to this clone: Its ends do not fully match the called genes, so a read error is possible. The V call is TRBV11-1, the J call TRBJ2-7; D possibly corresponds to TRBD1 (6 bases). There are 13 residues in the CDR3. Per germline, CDR1 SGHAT and CDR2 FQDESV (reference sequence). The CDR3 nucleotides are TGTGCCAGCAGCTCGGGAAATGGGGGCTGGGTTTCCTTC. Its translation is CASSSGNGGWVSF. The full variable domain, rest sourced from reference TRBV11-1 and TRBJ2-7, is EAEVAQSPRYKITEKSQAVAFWCDPISGHATLYWYRQILGQGPELLVQFQDESVVDDSQLPKDRFSAERLKGVDSTLKIQPAELGDSAMYLCASSSGNGGWVSFGPGTRLTVT.

As DNA, the CDR3 is TGTGCCTGGAGTCCCGGACAGGGGGCGGACACTGAAGCTTTCTTT. Protein: CAWSPGQGADTEAFF. This chain uses TRBV30 with TRBJ1-1, with 11 positions matching TRBD1. J lost 3 bases, V lost 2 bases, and 5 bases had no gene match. This CDR3 contains 15 residues. Germline-derived CDR1 and CDR2 are GTSNPN and SVGIG (reference sequence).

V and J are TRBV19 and TRBJ2-3; a weak D match, TRBD1 (8 bases). Trimming took 1 base from V and 5 from J, leaving 16 bases between them. Germline V gene lookup returns CDR1 LNHDA and CDR2 SQIVND (reference sequence). The length of the CDR3 is 16 residues. Here the CDR3 reads CASSIGGGTGVDTQYF. As DNA, the CDR3 is TGTGCCAGTAGTATAGGGGGGGGGACAGGTGTAGATACGCAGTATTTT.

The chain combines TRBV5-6 with TRBJ2-5, with unresolved D. The germline gives CDR1 SGHDT, CDR2 YYEEEE. Trimming left V 4 bases short and J 0 bases short, with 10 bases between. The CDR3 has 14 amino acids. The DNA of the CDR3 is TGTGCCAGCAGCCCCACAAACAACCAAGAGACCCAGTACTTC. Translation gives CASSPTNNQETQYF.